The next 30 T cell receptor beta chains were all read from a single sample in a study of spatial heterogeneity in lung cancer. This sample's time point: blood at routine non-recurrence follow-up after resection. TCRdb processed the 5' RACE reads anew with MiXCR; each CDR3 protein has one entry. The table records around 45,000 distinct CDR3 sequences, 22% of them present only once. This specimen consisted of PBMCs, obtained at follow-up. The receptors here all came from a female donor with early-stage non-small cell lung cancer.

This clonotype appeared a few times. V is TRBV9 and J is TRBJ2-3, with D uncertain. Between the trimmed V and J ends, which lost 0 bases and 2 bases, there was a span of 7 bases. This CDR3 has 14 amino acids. Germline V gives CDR1 SGDLS, CDR2 YYNGEE. The CDR3 here is CASSVGQHTDTQYF. As DNA, the CDR3 is TGTGCCAGCAGCGTAGGTCAGCACACAGATACGCAGTATTTT. The variable domain in full, with the rest retrieved from reference TRBV9 and TRBJ2-3, is DSGVTQTPKHLITATGQRVTLRCSPRSGDLSVYWYQQSLDQGLQFLIQYYNGEERAKGNILERFSAQQFPDLHSELNLSSLELGDSALYFCASSVGQHTDTQYFGPGTRLTVL.

The V and J genes are TRBV5-1 and TRBJ2-7, with a possible D match to TRBD2 (5 bases). Germline V gene lookup returns CDR1 SGHRS and CDR2 YFSETQ. This CDR3 spans 14 amino acids. V gave up 0 bases and J gave up 5 bases, with 12 bases separating them. The CDR3 DNA follows: TGCGCCAGCAGCTTGGTCGGGGTCGGGGACGAGCAGTACTTC. Protein sequence: CASSLVGVGDEQYF.

The CDR3 spells CASSGRGQYEQYV. The DNA for the CDR3 is TGTGCCAGCAGCGGCCGGGGGCAGTACGAGCAGTACGTC. The chain recombines TRBV2 with TRBJ2-7; D assignment may be TRBD1 or TRBD2 (6 bases each). V was cut by 6 bases and J by 4 bases, with 13 bases left in between. This CDR3 has 13 residues. Per the germline V gene, CDR1 is SNHLY and CDR2 is FYNNEI.

The table lists this clonotype with many counts. This sequence joins TRBV19 and TRBJ1-5; D uncertain. CDR1 LNHDA and CDR2 SQIVND come from the germline V gene (reference sequence). The CDR3 runs to 17 residues. Trimming removed 1 base from V and 1 base from J, with 14 bases in between. The chain's CDR3 is CASSIGAVAGSNQPQHF. In DNA, the CDR3 is TGTGCCAGTAGTATAGGGGCCGTAGCGGGAAGCAATCAGCCCCAGCATTTT.

This clonotype has only one observation. This chain links TRBV11-3 with TRBJ2-1; D unresolved. Per the germline V gene, CDR1 is SGHNT and CDR2 is YENEEA. Deletions cut 5 bases from V and 4 bases from J, with 15 bases between. The CDR3 extends over 15 amino acids. Here the CDR3 DNA reads TGTGCCAGCAGCCAAAACTTATACCATTACAATGAGCAGTTCTTC. Amino acids: CASSQNLYHYNEQFF.

The chain recombines TRBV3-1 with TRBJ2-3; unclear D gene. Germline lookup yields CDR1 LGHDT and CDR2 YNNKEL (reference sequence). The V end was cut by 1 base, the J end by 7 bases, with 15 bases between. The CDR3 runs 15 residues. The CDR3 sequence: CASSQVPLSRNTQYF. The DNA of the CDR3 is TGTGCCAGCAGCCAAGTGCCATTAAGTAGAAATACGCAGTATTTT.

J is TRBJ1-6 and V is TRBV20-1; maybe TRBD1 (6 bases). The CDR3 consists of 15 residues. Germline loops: CDR1 DFQATT, CDR2 SNEGSKA (reference sequence). V was pared by 3 bases and J by 7 bases, with 16 bases between. CDR3 protein: CSARGGSGWNSPLHF. DNA for the CDR3: TGCAGTGCTAGGGGGGGCAGCGGGTGGAATTCACCCCTCCACTTT.

The CDR3: CASSPLGVTGELFF. The CDR3 region has the DNA TGTGCCAGCAGTCCTTTGGGGGTCACCGGGGAGCTGTTTTTT. The rearrangement links TRBV28 to TRBJ2-2, with D perhaps given as TRBD1 or TRBD2 (5 bases each). The CDR3 length is 14 residues. Per the germline V gene, CDR1 is MDHEN and CDR2 is SYDVKM. Trimming took 5 bases from V and 4 from J, leaving 11 bases between them.

The chain couples TRBV11-2 to TRBJ2-1; 11 positions match TRBD2. This CDR3 is built from 16 residues. Trimming removed 5 bases from V and 7 bases from J; junction bases left unmatched: 10. CDR1 and CDR2 (germline): SGHAT, FQNNGV. The chain's CDR3 is CASSPLAGGIGNEQFF. CDR3 bases: TGTGCCAGCAGCCCCTTAGCGGGAGGGATCGGGAATGAGCAGTTCTTC.

This clonotype was detected ten times or more. V and J are TRBV20-1 and TRBJ2-3; no reliable D call. This CDR3 spans 11 amino acids. V gave up 4 bases and J gave up 6 bases, with 8 bases separating them. Germline CDR1 is DFQATT and CDR2 is SNEGSKA (reference sequence). In DNA form, the CDR3 reads TGCAGTGCTACGCCTTGGGATACGCAGTATTTT. Translation: CSATPWDTQYF.

This clonotype was seen only a few times. The chain is built from TRBV19 and TRBJ1-1; D not certain. Trimming took off 5 bases at V and 7 bases at J, with 8 bases between the two ends. CDR3 length: 11 amino acids. From germline, CDR1 is LNHDA and CDR2 SQIVND (reference sequence). CDR3 bases: TGTGCCAGTAGTTTGGACGGTGAAGCTTTCTTT. As protein: CASSLDGEAFF.

This clonotype was recorded many times. The chain joins TRBV9 to TRBJ2-7, with unresolved D. Germline V gene sequence: CDR1 SGDLS, CDR2 YYNGEE. Between the trimmed V and J ends, which lost 0 bases and 2 bases, there was a span of 6 bases. The CDR3 length is 13 residues. Written as DNA, the CDR3 is TGTGCCAGCAGCGTAGAATCTGCCTACGAGCAGTACTTC. It yields the protein CASSVESAYEQYF.

Many counts were recorded for this clonotype. This chain connects TRBV21-1 to TRBJ2-1; the table names TRBD1, a call not compared with the DNA. TRBV21-1 is reported as a pseudogene. The CDR3 spans 13 residues. The CDR3 DNA is TGTGCCAGCAGCGCCTGGACAGGGTATGAGCAGTTCTTC. Protein product: CASSAWTGYEQFF.

About this clonotype itself: A read error is possible here, since a much larger clone lies one base away. The chain links TRBV7-2 to TRBJ2-3; D is tentatively TRBD1 or TRBD2 (5 bases each). The CDR3 runs to 13 residues. Germline V gives CDR1 SGHTA, CDR2 FQGNSA. CDR3 loop: CASSSGATNTQYF. The CDR3 DNA follows: TGTGCCAGCAGCTCCGGGGCCACAAATACGCAGTATTTT.

This clonotype was observed at least ten times. The chain combines TRBV5-1 with TRBJ1-2; D call uncertain. The germline V gene has CDR1 SGHRS and CDR2 YFSETQ. The CDR3 is made up of 16 amino acids. Trimming removed 5 bases at V and 0 bases at J, with 17 bases between. CDR3 sequence reads: CASSSQPGGPNYGYTF. CDR3 DNA sequence: TGCGCCAGCAGTTCCCAACCCGGCGGTCCTAACTATGGCTACACCTTC.

This clonotype was observed at least ten times. The chain uses TRBV20-1 and TRBJ2-7; TRBD1 matches at 8 bases. This CDR3 region has 15 residues. Germline V lookup: CDR1 DFQATT, CDR2 SNEGSKA (reference sequence). The trim removed 4 bases at V and 0 bases at J, leaving 8 bases unmatched. The CDR3 is CSAIVGTGPSYEQYF. The CDR3 DNA follows: TGCAGTGCTATTGTGGGGACAGGACCCTCCTACGAGCAGTACTTC.

This clonotype has ten or more counts. CDR3 region: CASSQVRRAGELFF. For the CDR3, the DNA is TGCGCCAGCAGCCAAGTTCGGAGGGCCGGGGAGCTGTTTTTT. The genes are TRBV4-1 and TRBJ2-2, with a possible D match to TRBD2 (6 bases). The germline gives CDR1 MGHRA, CDR2 YSYEKL. The length of the CDR3 is 14 residues. V gave up 1 base and J gave up 6 bases, with 9 bases separating them.

This clonotype was picked up many times. This chain connects TRBV7-9 to TRBJ2-3, with TRBD1 as a possible D gene (5 bases). The germline V gene has CDR1 SEHNR and CDR2 FQNEAQ (reference sequence). The CDR3 length is 16 residues. The V end lost 4 bases, the J end lost 3 bases, and 17 bases lay between the germline ends. The CDR3 loop is CASSWNRQMGTDTQYF. The CDR3, as DNA: TGTGCCAGCAGCTGGAACCGACAGATGGGAACAGATACGCAGTATTTT.

This clonotype was observed a few times. The chain joins TRBV12-3 or TRBV12-4 to TRBJ2-2; D is undetermined. V was shortened by 5 bases and J by 7 bases, with 8 bases between the two germline ends. The CDR3 has 12 amino acids. The CDR3, as DNA: TGTGCCAGCAGTCCCCCCGGCGGGGAGCTGTTTTTT. Protein: CASSPPGGELFF.

V gene TRBV12-3 or TRBV12-4 combines with J gene TRBJ2-2; TRBD1 matches at 7 bases. The V and J ends lost 5 bases and 0 bases, in that order; junction bases with no gene match: 6. This CDR3 spans 16 amino acids. CDR3 protein: CASSPRTGANTGELFF. As DNA, the CDR3 is TGTGCCAGCAGTCCGAGGACAGGTGCGAACACCGGGGAGCTGTTTTTT.

This clonotype was observed a single time. J is TRBJ1-6 and V is TRBV12-3 or TRBV12-4; unclear D gene. The CDR3 extends over 15 amino acids. V dropped 6 bases and J dropped 7 bases, with 16 bases sitting between them. The CDR3 loop is CASSPDAAVNSPLHF. CDR3 nucleotide sequence: TGTGCCAGCAGCCCTGACGCTGCGGTGAATTCACCCCTCCACTTT.

This clonotype has only a few counts. The chain combines TRBV2 with TRBJ1-2; D remains unclear. The CDR3 sequence is 10 residues long. Trimming left V 7 bases short and J 7 bases short, with 7 bases between. CDR1 is SNHLY and CDR2 is FYNNEI in the germline V gene. CDR3 sequence: CASMEFGYTF. Here the CDR3 DNA reads TGTGCCAGCATGGAATTTGGCTACACCTTC.

On this clonotype: A much larger clone differs from this one at a single base, so this may be a read error. V usage is TRBV7-3 and J usage is TRBJ1-2, with D possibly being TRBD1 (6 bases). The CDR3 sequence is 17 residues long. CDR1 and CDR2 (germline): SGHTA, FQGTGA. Written as DNA, the CDR3 is TGTACCAGCAGCCCCGGGGCAGGGGCGTCATTCAACTATGGCTACACCTTC. Its protein is CTSSPGAGASFNYGYTF. Together with reference TRBV7-3 and TRBJ1-2, the CDR3 gives the full variable domain: GAGVSQTPSNKVTEKGKYVELRCDPISGHTALYWYRQSLGQGPEFLIYFQGTGAADDSGLPNDRFFAVRPEGSVSTLKIQRTERGDSAVYLCTSSPGAGASFNYGYTFGSGTRLTVV.

J is TRBJ1-3 and V is TRBV7-9; no firm D call. This CDR3 contains 15 residues. Germline V lookup: CDR1 SEHNR, CDR2 FQNEAQ (reference sequence). V lost 6 bases, J lost 2 bases, and 14 bases lay in between. This chain's CDR3 is CASRISTEPGNTIYF. In nucleotides, the CDR3 is TGTGCCAGCAGAATAAGCACAGAGCCTGGAAACACCATATATTTT.

This clonotype rates as medium-sized. V usage is TRBV20-1 and J usage is TRBJ2-5, with 11 bases fitting TRBD2. Unmatched junction bases numbered 6, after V lost 7 bases and J lost 5 bases. The CDR3 contains 13 residues. The germline V gene encodes CDR1 DFQATT and CDR2 SNEGSKA (reference sequence). The CDR3 DNA sequence: TGCAGTGTCGAGACTAGCGGGAAGGAGACCCAGTACTTC. This gives the protein CSVETSGKETQYF.

The chain carries TRBV11-3 and TRBJ1-1; D unresolved. From germline, CDR1 is SGHNT and CDR2 YENEEA. The V gene lost 3 bases and the J gene lost 0 bases, with 8 bases spanning the gap. The CDR3 runs to 14 residues. CDR3 loop: CASSFSGMNTEAFF. The CDR3 DNA sequence: TGTGCCAGCAGCTTTTCGGGGATGAACACTGAAGCTTTCTTT.

This clonotype was detected ten times or more. DNA of the CDR3: TGCGCCAGCAGCCGGGTAGGCAATGAGCAGTTCTTC. Its protein product is CASSRVGNEQFF. The chain links TRBV5-1 to TRBJ2-1, with no clear D. Germline loops: CDR1 SGHRS, CDR2 YFSETQ. Deletions cut 4 bases from V and 6 bases from J, with 8 bases between. The CDR3 totals 12 residues.

The chain combines TRBV6-5 with TRBJ2-4; TRBD1 agrees at 7 bases. V shed 0 bases and J 6 bases; nucleotides not matched to a gene: 5. Germline values: CDR1 MNHEY, CDR2 SVGAGI. CDR3 length: 15 residues. This CDR3 is CASSYSMGQLNIQYF. In DNA form, the CDR3 reads TGTGCCAGCAGTTACTCGATGGGACAGCTAAACATTCAGTACTTC.

This chain uses TRBV5-1 with TRBJ1-2; D possibly corresponds to TRBD1 (6 bases). The CDR3 covers 13 residues. Per germline, CDR1 SGHRS and CDR2 YFSETQ. Trimming stripped 7 bases from V and 3 bases from J, with 13 bases between. The CDR3 protein is CASSRGLDYGYTF. In DNA, the CDR3 is TGCGCCAGCTCTAGGGGGTTGGACTATGGCTACACCTTC.

This clonotype has only a few counts. V gene TRBV9 combines with J gene TRBJ1-6, with TRBD1 identical over 9 bases. Trimming cost V 4 bases and J 8 bases; bases outside gene matches: 4. Germline-derived CDR1 and CDR2 are SGDLS and YYNGEE. CDR3 length equals 14 residues. This chain's CDR3 is CASSRDRADSPLHF. CDR3 bases: TGTGCCAGCAGCCGGGACAGGGCGGATTCACCCCTCCACTTT.